This TCR beta chain is drawn from a study of blood T cell repertoires in COVID-19. Looking at the study overall: Spain, Italy and the United States supplied samples that represented acute and convalescent COVID-19.

The assay was immunoSEQ multiplex PCR, and TCRdb's table has in-frame clones only and misses some. The sample shows about 49,000 clones, around 83% of them seen only once. The germline gives CDR1 SGHAT, CDR2 FQNNGV. V lost 1 base to trimming and J lost 3 bases; unmatched junction nucleotides: 2. CDR3 length: 15 amino acids. The chain employs TRBV11-2 and TRBJ1-4; 7 nucleotides match TRBD1. This receptor was taken from a man in his forties or fifties with active COVID-19. Sequenced sample: peripheral blood. The chain's CDR3 is CASSLGDRANEKLFF. The DNA of the CDR3 is TGTGCCAGCAGCTTAGGGGACAGAGCTAATGAAAAACTGTTTTTT.